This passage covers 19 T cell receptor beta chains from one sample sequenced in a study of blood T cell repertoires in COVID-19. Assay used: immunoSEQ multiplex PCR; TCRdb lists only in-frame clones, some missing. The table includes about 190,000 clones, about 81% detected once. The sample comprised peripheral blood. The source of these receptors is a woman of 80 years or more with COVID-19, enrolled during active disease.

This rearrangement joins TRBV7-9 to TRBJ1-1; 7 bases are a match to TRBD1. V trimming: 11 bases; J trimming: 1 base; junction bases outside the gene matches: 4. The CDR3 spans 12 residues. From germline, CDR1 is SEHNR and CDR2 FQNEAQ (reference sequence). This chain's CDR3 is CALEGANTEAFF. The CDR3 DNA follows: TGTGCCCTTGAGGGGGCGAACACTGAAGCTTTCTTT.

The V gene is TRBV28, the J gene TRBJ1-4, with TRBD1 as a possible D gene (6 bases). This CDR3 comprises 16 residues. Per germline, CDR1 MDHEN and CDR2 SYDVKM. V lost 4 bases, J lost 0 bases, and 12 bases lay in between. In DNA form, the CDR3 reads TGTGCCAGCAGTTACCTGGGGGCGGCAACTAATGAAAAACTGTTTTTT. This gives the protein CASSYLGAATNEKLFF.

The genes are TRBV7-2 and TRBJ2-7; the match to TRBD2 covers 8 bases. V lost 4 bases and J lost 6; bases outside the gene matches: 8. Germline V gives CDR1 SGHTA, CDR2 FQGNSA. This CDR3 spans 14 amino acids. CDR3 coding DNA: TGTGCCAGCAGCTCCCTCCGGGGGGGTGGCGAGCAGTACTTC. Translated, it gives CASSSLRGGGEQYF.

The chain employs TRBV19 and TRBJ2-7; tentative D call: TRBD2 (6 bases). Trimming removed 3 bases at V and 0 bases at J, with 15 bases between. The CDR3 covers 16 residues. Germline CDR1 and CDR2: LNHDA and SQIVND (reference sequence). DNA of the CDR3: TGTGCCAGTAGTATGCACGGCGGGGAGAGCTCCTACGAGCAGTACTTC. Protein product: CASSMHGGESSYEQYF.

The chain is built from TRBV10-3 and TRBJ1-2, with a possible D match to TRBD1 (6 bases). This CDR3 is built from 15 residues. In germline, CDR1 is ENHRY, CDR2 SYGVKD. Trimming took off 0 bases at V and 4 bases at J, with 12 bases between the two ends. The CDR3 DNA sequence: TGTGCCATCAGTGAGTCGGGCAGGGGCACCTATGGCTACACCTTC. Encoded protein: CAISESGRGTYGYTF.

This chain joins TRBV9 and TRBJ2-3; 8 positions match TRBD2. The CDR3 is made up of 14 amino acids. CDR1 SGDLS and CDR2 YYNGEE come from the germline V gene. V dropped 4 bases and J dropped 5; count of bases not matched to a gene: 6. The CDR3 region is CASSRLALGDTQYF. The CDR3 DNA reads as TGTGCCAGCAGCAGACTAGCGCTGGGAGATACGCAGTATTTT.

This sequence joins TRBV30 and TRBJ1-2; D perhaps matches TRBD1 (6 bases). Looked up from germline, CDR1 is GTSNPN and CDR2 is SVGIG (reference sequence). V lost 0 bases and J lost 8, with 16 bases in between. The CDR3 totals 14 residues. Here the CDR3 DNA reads TGTGCCTGGAGTGTACGAGGACAGCTAAAGGGCTACACCTTC. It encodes CAWSVRGQLKGYTF.

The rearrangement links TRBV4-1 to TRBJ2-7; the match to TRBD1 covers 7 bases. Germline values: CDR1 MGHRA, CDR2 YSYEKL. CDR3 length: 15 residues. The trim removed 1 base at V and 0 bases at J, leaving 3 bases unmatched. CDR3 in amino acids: CASSQGQGSSYEQYF. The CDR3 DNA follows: TGCGCCAGCAGCCAAGGACAGGGAAGCTCCTACGAGCAGTACTTC.

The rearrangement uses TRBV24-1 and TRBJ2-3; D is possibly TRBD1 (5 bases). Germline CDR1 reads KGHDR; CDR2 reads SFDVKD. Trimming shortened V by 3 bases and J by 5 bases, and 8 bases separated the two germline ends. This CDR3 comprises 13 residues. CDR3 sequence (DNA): TGTGCCACCAGTGATGGGGCTAAAGATACGCAGTATTTT. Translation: CATSDGAKDTQYF.

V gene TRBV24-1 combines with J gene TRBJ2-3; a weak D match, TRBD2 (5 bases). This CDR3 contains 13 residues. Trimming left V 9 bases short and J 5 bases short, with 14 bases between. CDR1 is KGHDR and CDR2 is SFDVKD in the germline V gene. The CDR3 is CATSDGVLDTQYF. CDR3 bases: TGTGCCACCTCGGACGGGGTTCTAGATACGCAGTATTTT.

CDR3 sequence: CAIRTGGSYNEQFF. The CDR3, as DNA: TGTGCCATCAGGACAGGGGGATCCTACAATGAGCAGTTCTTC. The chain couples TRBV10-3 to TRBJ2-1; TRBD1 agrees at 9 bases. The J segment lost 1 base and the V segment lost 6 bases, leaving 1 base of the junction unmatched. Per germline, CDR1 ENHRY and CDR2 SYGVKD. This CDR3 is built from 14 residues.

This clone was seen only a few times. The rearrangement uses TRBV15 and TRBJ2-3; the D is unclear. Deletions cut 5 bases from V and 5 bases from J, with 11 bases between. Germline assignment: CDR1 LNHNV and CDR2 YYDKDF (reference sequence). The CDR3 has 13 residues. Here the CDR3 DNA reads TGTGCCACCAGCTGGTTTCCGGGAGATACGCAGTATTTT. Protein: CATSWFPGDTQYF.

In DNA, the CDR3 is TGCGCCAGCAGCTGGGATGGGGGCAGCTATCAGCCCCAGCATTTT. Translation: CASSWDGGSYQPQHF. The chain uses TRBV5-1 and TRBJ1-5; possibly TRBD1 for D (6 bases). CDR1 is SGHRS and CDR2 is YFSETQ in the germline V gene. V lost 3 bases and J lost 5, with 15 bases in between. The CDR3 spans 15 residues.

The CDR3 reads CASSLSPGQGYTGELFF. CDR3 nucleotides: TGTGCCAGCAGTTTATCCCCGGGACAGGGTTACACCGGGGAGCTGTTTTTT. V and J are TRBV27 and TRBJ2-2, with TRBD1 matching 9 bases. CDR1 is MNHEY and CDR2 is SMNVEV in the germline V gene (reference sequence). The CDR3 runs to 17 residues. V lost 0 bases, J lost 3 bases, and 5 bases stayed unmatched.

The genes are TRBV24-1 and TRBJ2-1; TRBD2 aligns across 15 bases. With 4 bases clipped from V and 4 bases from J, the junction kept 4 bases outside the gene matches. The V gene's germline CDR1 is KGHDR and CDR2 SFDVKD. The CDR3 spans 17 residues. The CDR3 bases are TGTGCCACCAGTGACCCTGGGACTAGCGGGAGGTACAATGAGCAGTTCTTC. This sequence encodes CATSDPGTSGRYNEQFF.

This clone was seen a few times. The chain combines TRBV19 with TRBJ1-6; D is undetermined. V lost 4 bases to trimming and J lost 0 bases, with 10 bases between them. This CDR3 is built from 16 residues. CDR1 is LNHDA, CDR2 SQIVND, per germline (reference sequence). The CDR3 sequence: CASSRGPSSYNSPLHF. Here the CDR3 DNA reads TGTGCCAGTAGTAGAGGGCCGAGCTCCTATAATTCACCCCTCCACTTT. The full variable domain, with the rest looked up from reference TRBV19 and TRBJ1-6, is DGGITQSPKYLFRKEGQNVTLSCEQNLNHDAMYWYRQDPGQGLRLIYYSQIVNDFQKGDIAEGYSVSREKKESFPLTVTSAQKNPTAFYLCASSRGPSSYNSPLHFGNGTRLTVT.

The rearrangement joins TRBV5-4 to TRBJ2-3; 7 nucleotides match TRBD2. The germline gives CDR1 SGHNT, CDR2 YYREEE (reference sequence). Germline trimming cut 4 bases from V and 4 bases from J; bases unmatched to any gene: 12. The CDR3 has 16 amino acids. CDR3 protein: CASSPGLDPLSDTQYF. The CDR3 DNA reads TGTGCCAGCAGCCCAGGACTAGACCCTCTTTCAGATACGCAGTATTTT.

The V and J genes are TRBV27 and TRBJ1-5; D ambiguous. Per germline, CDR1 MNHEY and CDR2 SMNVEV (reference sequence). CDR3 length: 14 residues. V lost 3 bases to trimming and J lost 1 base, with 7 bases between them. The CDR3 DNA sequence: TGTGCCAGCAGTTTGGCCGGGAGCAATCAGCCCCAGCATTTT. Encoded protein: CASSLAGSNQPQHF.

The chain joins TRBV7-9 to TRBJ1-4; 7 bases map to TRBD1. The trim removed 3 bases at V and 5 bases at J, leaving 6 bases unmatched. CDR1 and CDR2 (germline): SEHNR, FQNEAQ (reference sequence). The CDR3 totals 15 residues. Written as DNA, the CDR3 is TGTGCCAGCAGCTTCCTGGGACAGCCAAATGAAAAACTGTTTTTT. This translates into CASSFLGQPNEKLFF.